Sequencing of this TCR delta chain was carried out in a study of Vδ1+ human thymocytes. The CDR3 covers 20 residues. Per germline, CDR1 TSWWSYY and CDR2 QGS. Unmatched junction bases numbered 18, after V lost 3 bases and J lost 1 base. A remark on this clone: Antigen specificity is unknown.

Notes on the study in general: Thymic TRG and TRD repertoires appeared highly polyclonal. Many TRG clonotypes were shared between donors; TRD repertoires were essentially private. Around 20% of thymic delta-chain sequences were Vdelta2, with few Vdelta3, unlike blood Vdelta1+ controls.

The template was reverse-transcribed extracted RNA. Multiplex PCR used pooled V-gene forward primers and a constant-region reverse primer to amplify CDR3s. TCRdb re-called clones from the multiplex PCR reads using CATT. Among about 73,000 delta-chain clones listed, approximately 37% were seen once. Alphabeta T cells were depleted, then CD3+ Vdelta1+ Vdelta2- thymocytes were FACS-sorted. Between roughly 97% and 99.6% of sorted thymocytes were Vdelta1+. This rearrangement joins TRDV1 to TRDJ1; 9 nucleotides agree with TRDD3. The clonotype was recovered from a boy under two years old who had congenital heart surgery. The material sequenced was Vdelta1+ gamma-delta thymocytes from the thymus. Subset specified: FACS-sorted CD3+ TCRalphabeta- TCRVdelta1+ TCRVdelta2- thymocytes. The CDR3 protein is CALGDFIGPHTGGPTDKLIF. The CDR3 nucleotides are TGTGCTCTTGGGGACTTTATCGGGCCCCATACTGGGGGACCCACCGATAAACTCATCTTT.